Following are 18 T cell receptor beta chains from one sample sequenced in a study of T cell repertoires in cytomegalovirus infection. TCRdb reanalysed the reads using MiXCR and keeps one entry per CDR3 protein. The table includes about half a million distinct CDR3 sequences, roughly 46% detected once. No antigen is known for these receptors. Here the sequenced sample was cultured PBMCs, taken from culture after CMV antigen stimulation. The source of these receptors is a human donor in good health (CMV status not recorded). Some clones in this sample may be carry-over from other donors' samples.

This clonotype was recorded a few times. V usage is TRBV7-9 and J usage is TRBJ1-2; D not certain. The CDR3 consists of 15 residues. Between the trimmed V and J ends, which lost 1 base and 1 base, there was a span of 10 bases. CDR1 is SEHNR and CDR2 is FQNEAQ in the germline V gene (reference sequence). CDR3 DNA: TGTGCCAGCAGCTTAGAACAGAAGGATAACTATGGCTACACCTTC. Translating gives CASSLEQKDNYGYTF.

The J gene is TRBJ2-1, the V gene TRBV12-3 or TRBV12-4, with D perhaps given as TRBD1 or TRBD2 (6 bases each). The CDR3 covers 18 residues. Trimming pared 5 bases from V and 1 base from J, leaving 21 bases between. DNA of the CDR3: TGTGCCAGCAGTGGAGCGTCCACGGGGGCGGAATCCTACAATGAGCAGTTCTTC. Residues: CASSGASTGAESYNEQFF.

This clonotype was seen only a few times. The chain is built from TRBV29-1 and TRBJ1-3; no definite D call. Per germline, CDR1 SQVTM and CDR2 ANQGSEA. The CDR3 has 12 amino acids. V was clipped by 2 bases and J by 4 bases, with 6 bases between them. In DNA form, the CDR3 reads TGCAGCGTTGAAATTGGAGGAAACACCATATATTTT. Its translation: CSVEIGGNTIYF.

This clonotype was seen a few times. This chain connects TRBV12-3 or TRBV12-4 to TRBJ2-5; 10 bases fit TRBD1. This CDR3 contains 16 residues. J gave up 3 bases and V 5 bases, and 9 bases lay outside the gene matches. CDR3 coding DNA: TGTGCCAGCAGTGCCGGGACAGGGGAATTAAAAGAGACCCAGTACTTC. Protein sequence: CASSAGTGELKETQYF.

V and J are TRBV11-2 and TRBJ2-7; D may correspond to TRBD1 or TRBD2 (5 bases each). The germline V and J ends were trimmed by 1 base and 2 bases, with 9 bases remaining between them. The CDR3 totals 14 residues. Germline CDR1 SGHAT, CDR2 FQNNGV. The CDR3, as DNA: TGTGCCAGCAGCTTAGGAGGGGAAACCTACGAGCAGTACTTC. Translated: CASSLGGETYEQYF.

This clonotype was found a few times. The gene calls are TRBV20-1 and TRBJ1-2; the D gene is possibly TRBD1 (5 bases). The V gene lost 4 bases and the J gene lost 8 bases, with 14 bases spanning the gap. The CDR3 contains 12 residues. CDR1 is DFQATT and CDR2 is SNEGSKA in the germline V gene (reference sequence). CDR3 sequence reads: CSATRGARGYTF. The CDR3 DNA is TGCAGTGCTACTCGCGGGGCGCGAGGCTACACCTTC.

The chain is built from TRBV18 and TRBJ2-1; 7 bases agree with TRBD2. The CDR3 has 14 residues. CDR1 is KGHSH and CDR2 is LQKENI in the germline V gene. Trimming took 4 bases from V and 8 from J; bases not matched to a gene: 8. The CDR3 nucleotides read TGTGCCAGCTCACGACTGACTAGCTTAGATGAGCAGTTCTTC. It translates to CASSRLTSLDEQFF.

This clonotype was detected a few times. The CDR3, as DNA: TGTGCCAGCAGTTATGTCCGGGACTACGCCTTCAATGAGCAGTTCTTC. As protein: CASSYVRDYAFNEQFF. This chain links TRBV6-6 with TRBJ2-1, with 7 bases identical to TRBD2. V dropped 3 bases and J dropped 6; count of bases not matched to a gene: 11. From germline, CDR1 is MNHNY and CDR2 SVGAGI (reference sequence). The CDR3 is 16 amino acids.

The V and J genes are TRBV7-2 and TRBJ2-5; D uncertain. The V end was cut by 3 bases, the J end by 0 bases, with 5 bases between. Germline lookup yields CDR1 SGHTA and CDR2 FQGNSA. This CDR3 contains 13 residues. CDR3 in DNA: TGTGCCAGCAGCTTCCACAACCAAGAGACCCAGTACTTC. Its translation is CASSFHNQETQYF. Full variable domain (outside the CDR3, taken from reference TRBV7-2 and TRBJ2-5): GAGVSQSPSNKVTEKGKDVELRCDPISGHTALYWYRQSLGQGLEFLIYFQGNSAPDKSGLPSDRFSAERTGGSVSTLTIQRTQQEDSAVYLCASSFHNQETQYFGPGTRLLVL.

This chain uses TRBV7-1 with TRBJ2-5, with TRBD2 identical over 7 bases. TRBV7-1 is an ORF; its function is uncertain. The CDR3 is 13 amino acids. With 5 bases clipped from V and 4 bases from J, the junction kept 4 bases outside the gene matches. The CDR3 coding sequence is TGTGCCAGCAGCGAAGCGGGAATAGAGACCCAGTACTTC. Translation gives CASSEAGIETQYF.

The chain is built from TRBV7-9 and TRBJ2-1; the D gene is possibly TRBD1 (5 bases). From germline, CDR1 is SEHNR and CDR2 FQNEAQ (reference sequence). This CDR3 contains 14 residues. Trimming took off 4 bases at V and 6 bases at J, with 13 bases between the two ends. This CDR3 reads CASSWTTEPNEQFF. Here the CDR3 DNA reads TGTGCCAGCAGCTGGACGACAGAGCCCAATGAGCAGTTCTTC.

This clonotype was counted a few times. The rearrangement uses TRBV6-5 and TRBJ2-7; D might be TRBD1 (8 bases). The CDR3 length is 18 residues. CDR1 MNHEY and CDR2 SVGAGI come from the germline V gene. V was pared by 2 bases and J by 0 bases, with 20 bases between. The CDR3 nucleotides are TGTGCCAGCAGTTACCGGCAGAGAAACAGGGGGGGCTCCTACGAGCAGTACTTC. It codes for CASSYRQRNRGGSYEQYF.

A note on this clonotype: The germline gene is not matched at one end of the junction; a read error may be the cause. The chain combines TRBV5-3 with TRBJ1-3; D remains ambiguous. TRBV5-3 carries the ORF label, with uncertain function. There are 14 residues in the CDR3. CDR3 sequence reads: CASSFEGGGNTIYF. In DNA, the CDR3 is TGTGCCAGCAGCTTCGAGGGCGGAGGAAACACCATATATTTT.

The gene calls are TRBV7-6 and TRBJ2-7, with D tentatively TRBD1 or TRBD2 (6 bases each). CDR1 is SGHVS and CDR2 is FNYEAQ in the germline V gene. Trimming left V 5 bases short and J 2 bases short, with 10 bases between. The CDR3 is made up of 13 amino acids. The CDR3 DNA follows: TGTGCCAGCAGCCGCGGGACACCCTACGAGCAGTACTTC. Translation: CASSRGTPYEQYF.

V gene TRBV19 combines with J gene TRBJ1-2; D is ambiguous. There are 15 residues in the CDR3. CDR1 LNHDA and CDR2 SQIVND come from the germline V gene (reference sequence). Trimming took 6 bases from V and 0 from J, leaving 14 bases between them. In DNA, the CDR3 is TGTGCCAGTAGCGGCAGAACAGCTTCTAACTATGGCTACACCTTC. Translated, it gives CASSGRTASNYGYTF.

V and J are TRBV27 and TRBJ2-1; D may be TRBD2 (5 bases). Deletions cut 5 bases from V and 1 base from J, with 12 bases between. The CDR3 runs 15 residues. The V gene's germline CDR1 is MNHEY and CDR2 SMNVEV (reference sequence). CDR3 in amino acids: CASSPRTVSYNEQFF. The DNA for the CDR3 is TGTGCCAGCAGTCCTAGGACTGTTTCCTACAATGAGCAGTTCTTC.

This clonotype appeared a few times. The rearrangement uses TRBV6-2 or TRBV6-3 and TRBJ2-7; 8 bases map to TRBD2. Unmatched junction bases numbered 3, after V lost 7 bases and J lost 4 bases. The CDR3 spans 12 residues. Germline CDR1 MNHEY, CDR2 SVGEGT. This CDR3 is CASTSGRYEQYF. CDR3 nucleotide sequence: TGTGCCAGCACGAGCGGGAGATACGAGCAGTACTTC.

This clonotype was seen a few times. This chain links TRBV2 with TRBJ1-5, with D tentatively TRBD1 (6 bases). The CDR3 has 16 amino acids. V lost 5 bases and J 8 bases, leaving 22 bases between the germline ends. CDR1 is SNHLY and CDR2 is FYNNEI in the germline V gene. CDR3 protein: CASSHGYGGQIEPQHF. In nucleotides, the CDR3 is TGTGCCAGCAGTCACGGTTATGGGGGGCAGATTGAGCCCCAGCATTTT.